A selection of T cell receptor beta chains follows, all from one sample in a study of identical twins. TCRdb analysed the 5' RACE reads with MiXCR anew, one entry per CDR3 protein. The sample yields roughly 350,000 distinct CDR3 sequences, roughly an eighth seen once. This same sample was also part of a study on yellow fever vaccine responses in identical twins.

Sequenced input: CD8+ T cells sorted from blood. The receptors originated from a young woman in good health. Each CDR3 is given with its conserved first and last residue. D genes are given only for firm matches. Where a row states a size, it is once, few, many or the class of an expanded clone; other rows omit it.

CDR3aa: CASSLQPELAITDTQYF
CDR3nt: TGTGCCAGCAGCTTACAACCTGAGCTAGCTATTACAGATACGCAGTATTTT
j_gene: TRBJ2-3
abundance: -
d_gene: -
v_gene: TRBV11-2

CDR3aa: CASSVGQGRELGTDTQYF
CDR3nt: TGTGCCAGCAGCGTAGGACAGGGGAGAGAGCTCGGCACAGATACGCAGTATTTT
j_gene: TRBJ2-3
abundance: many
d_gene: TRBD1
v_gene: TRBV9

CDR3aa: CASSQDLLAGGYNEQFF
CDR3nt: TGCGCCAGCAGCCAAGATTTACTAGCGGGAGGCTACAATGAGCAGTTCTTC
j_gene: TRBJ2-1
abundance: few
d_gene: TRBD2
v_gene: TRBV4-1

CDR3aa: CASSLPLAGGTKTQYF
CDR3nt: TGTGCCAGCAGTTTACCTCTAGCGGGGGGGACGAAGACCCAGTACTTC
j_gene: TRBJ2-5
abundance: many
d_gene: TRBD2
v_gene: TRBV12-3/TRBV12-4

CDR3aa: CASSLGTQNIQYF
CDR3nt: TGCGCCAGCAGCTTGGGGACACAAAACATTCAGTACTTC
j_gene: TRBJ2-4
abundance: many
d_gene: -
v_gene: TRBV5-1

CDR3aa: CASSLKGGNTEAFF
CDR3nt: TGTGCCAGCAGTTTAAAGGGGGGGAACACTGAAGCTTTCTTT
j_gene: TRBJ1-1
abundance: few
d_gene: -
v_gene: TRBV27

CDR3aa: CASSLNPLSTDTQYF
CDR3nt: TGTGCCAGCAGTTTGAATCCTCTTAGCACAGATACGCAGTATTTT
j_gene: TRBJ2-3
abundance: -
d_gene: -
v_gene: TRBV12-3/TRBV12-4

CDR3aa: CASSETGLNTIYF
CDR3nt: TGTGCCAGCAGCGAGACAGGGCTCAACACCATATATTTT
j_gene: TRBJ1-3
abundance: -
d_gene: TRBD1
v_gene: TRBV25-1

CDR3aa: CASSLGGLDTEAFF
CDR3nt: TGCGCCAGCAGCTTGGGGGGGCTAGACACTGAAGCTTTCTTT
j_gene: TRBJ1-1
abundance: many
d_gene: -
v_gene: TRBV5-1

CDR3aa: CASSDPGLAGPTQYF
CDR3nt: TGTGCCAGCAGTGACCCGGGACTAGCGGGGCCGACCCAGTACTTC
j_gene: TRBJ2-5
abundance: -
d_gene: TRBD2
v_gene: TRBV6-1

CDR3aa: CASSSMSLVVRAEQFF
CDR3nt: TGTGCCAGCAGCTCGATGTCGCTAGTGGTTCGGGCTGAGCAGTTCTTC
j_gene: TRBJ2-1
abundance: few
d_gene: -
v_gene: TRBV7-9

CDR3aa: CASSHRDTQETQYF
CDR3nt: TGTGCCAGCAGCCACCGGGACACCCAAGAGACCCAGTACTTC
j_gene: TRBJ2-5
abundance: many
d_gene: -
v_gene: TRBV7-9

CDR3aa: CSARDGLAGEITNTDTQYF
CDR3nt: TGCAGTGCTAGAGATGGGCTAGCGGGAGAAATAACAAACACAGATACGCAGTATTTT
j_gene: TRBJ2-3
abundance: few
d_gene: TRBD2
v_gene: TRBV20-1

CDR3aa: CATSRATSGGPWSTDTQYF
CDR3nt: TGTGCCACCAGCAGGGCAACTAGCGGGGGGCCCTGGAGCACAGATACGCAGTATTTT
j_gene: TRBJ2-3
abundance: -
d_gene: TRBD2
v_gene: TRBV15

CDR3aa: CASSLARTGRVNTEAFF
CDR3nt: TGTGCCAGCAGCTTAGCGCGTACAGGGCGGGTGAACACTGAAGCTTTCTTT
j_gene: TRBJ1-1
abundance: -
d_gene: -
v_gene: TRBV7-8

CDR3aa: CASSREQGNTEAFF
CDR3nt: TGTGCCAGCAGCAGAGAACAGGGGAACACTGAAGCTTTCTTT
j_gene: TRBJ1-1
abundance: -
d_gene: -
v_gene: TRBV13

CDR3aa: CASSLDWGYGQPQHF
CDR3nt: TGCGCCAGCAGCCTGGATTGGGGCTACGGTCAGCCCCAGCATTTT
j_gene: TRBJ1-5
abundance: -
d_gene: -
v_gene: TRBV5-1

CDR3aa: CASNPGHISESTEAFF
CDR3nt: TGTGCCAGCAACCCGGGACACATCTCGGAGAGCACTGAAGCTTTCTTT
j_gene: TRBJ1-1
abundance: few
d_gene: -
v_gene: TRBV9

CDR3aa: CASSQAGHSSSPLHF
CDR3nt: TGTGCCAGCAGCCAAGCGGGACATTCCAGTTCACCCCTCCACTTT
j_gene: TRBJ1-6
abundance: few
d_gene: -
v_gene: TRBV3-1

CDR3aa: CASSPRTRTSTLGSEQFF
CDR3nt: TGTGCCAGCAGCCCGCGTACCAGGACTAGCACCCTGGGTAGTGAGCAGTTCTTC
j_gene: TRBJ2-1
abundance: -
d_gene: TRBD2
v_gene: TRBV11-1